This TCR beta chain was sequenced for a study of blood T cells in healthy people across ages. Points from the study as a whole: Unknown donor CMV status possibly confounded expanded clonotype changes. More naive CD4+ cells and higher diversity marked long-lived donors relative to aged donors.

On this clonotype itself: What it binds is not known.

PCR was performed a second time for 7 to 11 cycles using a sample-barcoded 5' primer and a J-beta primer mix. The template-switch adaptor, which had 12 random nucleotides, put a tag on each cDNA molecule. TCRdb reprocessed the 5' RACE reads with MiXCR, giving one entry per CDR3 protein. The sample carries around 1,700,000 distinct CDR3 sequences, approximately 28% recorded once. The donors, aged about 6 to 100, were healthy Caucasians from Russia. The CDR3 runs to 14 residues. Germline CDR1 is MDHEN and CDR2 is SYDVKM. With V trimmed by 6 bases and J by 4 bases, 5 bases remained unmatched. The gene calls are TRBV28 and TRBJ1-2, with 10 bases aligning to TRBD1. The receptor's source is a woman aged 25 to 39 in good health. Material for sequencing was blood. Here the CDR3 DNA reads TGTGCCAGCAGAGGGACAGGGGAAGCCTATGGCTACACCTTC. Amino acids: CASRGTGEAYGYTF.